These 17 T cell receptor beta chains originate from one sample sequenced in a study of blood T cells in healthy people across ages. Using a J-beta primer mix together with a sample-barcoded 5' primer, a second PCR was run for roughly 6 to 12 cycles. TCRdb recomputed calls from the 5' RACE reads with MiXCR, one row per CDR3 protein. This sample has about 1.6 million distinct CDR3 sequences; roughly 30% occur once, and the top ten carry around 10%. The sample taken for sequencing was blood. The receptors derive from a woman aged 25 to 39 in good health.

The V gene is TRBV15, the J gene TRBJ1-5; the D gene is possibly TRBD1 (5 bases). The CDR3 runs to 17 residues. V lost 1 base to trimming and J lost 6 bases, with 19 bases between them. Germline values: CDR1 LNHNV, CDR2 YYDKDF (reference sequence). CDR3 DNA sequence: TGTGCCACCAGCAGAGGAGGAAGCGCCTCGGGGGGTCAGCCCCAGCATTTT. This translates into CATSRGGSASGGQPQHF. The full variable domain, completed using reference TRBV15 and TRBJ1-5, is DAMVIQNPRYQVTQFGKPVTLSCSQTLNHNVMYWYQQKSSQAPKLLFHYYDKDFNNEADTPDNFQSRRPNTSFCFLDIRSPGLGDTAMYLCATSRGGSASGGQPQHFGDGTRLSIL.

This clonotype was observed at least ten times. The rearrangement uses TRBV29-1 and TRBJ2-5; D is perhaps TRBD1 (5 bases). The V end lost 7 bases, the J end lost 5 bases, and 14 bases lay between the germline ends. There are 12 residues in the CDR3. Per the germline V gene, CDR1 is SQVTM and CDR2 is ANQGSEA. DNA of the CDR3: TGCAGCGCGTCGGACATCGGGGAGACCCAGTACTTC. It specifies CSASDIGETQYF.

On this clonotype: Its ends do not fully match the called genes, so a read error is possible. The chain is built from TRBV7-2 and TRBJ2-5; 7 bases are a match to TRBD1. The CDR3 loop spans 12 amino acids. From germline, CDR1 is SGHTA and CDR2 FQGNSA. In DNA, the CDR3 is TGTGCCGGCAGGATCATAGGGGACAGCCAGTACTTC. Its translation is CAGRIIGDSQYF.

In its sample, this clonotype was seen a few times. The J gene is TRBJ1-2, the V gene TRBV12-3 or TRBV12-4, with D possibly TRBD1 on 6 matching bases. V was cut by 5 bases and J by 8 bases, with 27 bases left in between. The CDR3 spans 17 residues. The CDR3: CASSPGTDGQRLGGYTF. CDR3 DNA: TGTGCCAGCAGTCCTGGTACCGACGGACAGCGATTAGGGGGCTACACCTTC.

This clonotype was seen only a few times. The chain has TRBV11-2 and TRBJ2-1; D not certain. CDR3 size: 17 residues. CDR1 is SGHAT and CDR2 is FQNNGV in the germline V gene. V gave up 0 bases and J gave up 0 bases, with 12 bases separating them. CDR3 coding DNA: TGTGCCAGCAGCTTAGATCCTGGACCCAGCTCCTACAATGAGCAGTTCTTC. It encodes CASSLDPGPSSYNEQFF.

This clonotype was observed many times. CDR3: CASSPGLGEKLFF. In DNA form, the CDR3 reads TGTGCCAGCAGCCCGGGGTTGGGAGAAAAACTGTTTTTT. The genes are TRBV7-2 and TRBJ1-4; D gene ambiguous. The CDR3 sequence is 13 residues long. V was trimmed by 5 bases and J by 8 bases, leaving 12 bases between them. CDR1 and CDR2 (germline): SGHTA, FQGNSA. Complete variable domain (other parts from reference TRBV7-2 and TRBJ1-4): GAGVSQSPSNKVTEKGKDVELRCDPISGHTALYWYRQSLGQGLEFLIYFQGNSAPDKSGLPSDRFSAERTGGSVSTLTIQRTQQEDSAVYLCASSPGLGEKLFFGSGTQLSVL.

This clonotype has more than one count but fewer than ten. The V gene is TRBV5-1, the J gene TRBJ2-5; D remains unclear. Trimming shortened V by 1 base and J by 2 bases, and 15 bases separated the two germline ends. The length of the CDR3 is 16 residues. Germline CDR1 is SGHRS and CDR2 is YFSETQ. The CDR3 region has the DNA TGCGCCAGCAGCTTGTCGGCGGCTCATGGGCAAGAGACCCAGTACTTC. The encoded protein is CASSLSAAHGQETQYF.

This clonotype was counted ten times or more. CDR3 nucleotides: TGCAGCGTTGTGAGGGGGAGCGTCCACGAGCAGTACTTC. Its translation is CSVVRGSVHEQYF. The J gene is TRBJ2-7, the V gene TRBV29-1; TRBD1 might be the D (6 bases). The CDR3 totals 13 residues. CDR1 and CDR2 from the germline V gene are SQVTM and ANQGSEA. Trimming left V 4 bases short and J 5 bases short, with 15 bases between.

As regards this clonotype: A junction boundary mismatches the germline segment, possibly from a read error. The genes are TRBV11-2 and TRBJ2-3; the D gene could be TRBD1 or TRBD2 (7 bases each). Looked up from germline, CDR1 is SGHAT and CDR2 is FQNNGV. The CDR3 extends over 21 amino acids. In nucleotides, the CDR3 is TGTGCCAGCAGCTTAACCCTGGGAGGGAGGAACACACCCCTTAGGACAGGTACGCAGTATTTT. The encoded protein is CASSLTLGGRNTPLRTGTQYF.

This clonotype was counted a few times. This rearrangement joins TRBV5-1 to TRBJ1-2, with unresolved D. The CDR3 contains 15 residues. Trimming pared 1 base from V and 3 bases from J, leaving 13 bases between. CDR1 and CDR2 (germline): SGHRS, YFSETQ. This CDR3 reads CASSLSPAGDYGYTF. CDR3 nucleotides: TGCGCCAGCAGCTTGTCCCCCGCCGGGGACTATGGCTACACCTTC. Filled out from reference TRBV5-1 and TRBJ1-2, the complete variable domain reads KAGVTQTPRYLIKTRGQQVTLSCSPISGHRSVSWYQQTPGQGLQFLFEYFSETQRNKGNFPGRFSGRQFSNSRSEMNVSTLELGDSALYLCASSLSPAGDYGYTFGSGTRLTVV.

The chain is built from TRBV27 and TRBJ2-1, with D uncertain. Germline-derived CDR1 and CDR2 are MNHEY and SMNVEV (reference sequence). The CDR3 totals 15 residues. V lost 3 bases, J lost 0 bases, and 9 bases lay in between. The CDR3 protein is CASSLENPSYNEQFF. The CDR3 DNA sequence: TGTGCCAGCAGTTTGGAGAACCCCTCCTACAATGAGCAGTTCTTC.

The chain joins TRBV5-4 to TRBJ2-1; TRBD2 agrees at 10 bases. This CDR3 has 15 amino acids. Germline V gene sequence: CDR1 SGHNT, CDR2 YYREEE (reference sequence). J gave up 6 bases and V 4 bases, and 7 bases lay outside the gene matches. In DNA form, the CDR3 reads TGTGCCAGCAGCCCTGGCAGCGGGAGGGGCAATGAGCAGTTCTTC. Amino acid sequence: CASSPGSGRGNEQFF.

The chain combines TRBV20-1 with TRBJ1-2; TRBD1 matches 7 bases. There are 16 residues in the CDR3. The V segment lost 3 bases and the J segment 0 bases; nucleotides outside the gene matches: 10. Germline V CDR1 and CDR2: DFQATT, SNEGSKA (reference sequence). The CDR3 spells CSARGQKVGPNYGYTF. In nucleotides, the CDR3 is TGCAGTGCTAGGGGACAGAAAGTGGGACCTAACTATGGCTACACCTTC.

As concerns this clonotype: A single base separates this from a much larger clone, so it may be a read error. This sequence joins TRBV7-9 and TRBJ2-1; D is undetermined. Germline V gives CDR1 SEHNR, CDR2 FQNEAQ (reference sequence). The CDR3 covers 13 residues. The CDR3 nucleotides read TGTGCCAACAGCTTTGGCACGCAGACTGAGCAGTTCTTC. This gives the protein CANSFGTQTEQFF.

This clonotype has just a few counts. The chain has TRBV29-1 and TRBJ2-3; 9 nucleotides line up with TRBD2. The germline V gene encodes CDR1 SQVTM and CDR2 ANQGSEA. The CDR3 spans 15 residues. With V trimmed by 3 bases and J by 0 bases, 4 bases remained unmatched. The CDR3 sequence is CSVDGAGGSTDTQYF. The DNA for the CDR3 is TGCAGCGTTGACGGAGCGGGAGGCAGCACAGATACGCAGTATTTT.

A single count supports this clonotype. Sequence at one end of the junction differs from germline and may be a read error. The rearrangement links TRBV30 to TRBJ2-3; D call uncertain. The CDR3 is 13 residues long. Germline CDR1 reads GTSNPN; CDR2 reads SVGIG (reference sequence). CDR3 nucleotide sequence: TGTGCCCGGAGTTCAAACACGGAAGATACGCAGTATTTT. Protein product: CARSSNTEDTQYF.

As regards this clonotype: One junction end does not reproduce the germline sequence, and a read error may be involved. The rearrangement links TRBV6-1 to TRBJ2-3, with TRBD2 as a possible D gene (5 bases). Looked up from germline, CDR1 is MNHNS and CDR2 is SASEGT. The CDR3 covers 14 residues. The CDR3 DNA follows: TGTGCCAGCAGGGAGTGGAGGAGTGCAGATACGCGGTATTTT. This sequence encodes CASREWRSADTRYF.